The 23 T cell receptor beta chains presented below share a single source sample, sequenced in a study of technical replicates of blood from a handful of donors. Clones were read by immunoSEQ multiplex PCR, and TCRdb kept only the in-frame ones, dropping some. Among about 62,000 clones listed, roughly 86% were seen once. The sample taken for sequencing was PBMCs. The receptors derive from a human donor in good health. Some clones in this sample may be carry-over from other donors' samples.

The V and J genes are TRBV30 and TRBJ1-3; D gene ambiguous. Deletions cut 0 bases from V and 2 bases from J, with 11 bases between. In germline, CDR1 is GTSNPN, CDR2 SVGIG (reference sequence). The CDR3 runs 15 residues. The CDR3 DNA sequence: TGTGCCTGGAGTGTACCTGGCCTGACTGGAAACACCATATATTTT. The encoded protein is CAWSVPGLTGNTIYF.

V usage is TRBV7-9 and J usage is TRBJ2-3, with 13 nucleotides matching TRBD2. The CDR3 runs 16 residues. Germline CDR1 is SEHNR and CDR2 is FQNEAQ (reference sequence). V was pared by 5 bases and J by 3 bases, with 5 bases of the junction left unmatched. CDR3 coding DNA: TGTGCCAGCAGCCGTGGACTAGCGGGAGAGACAGATACGCAGTATTTT. As protein: CASSRGLAGETDTQYF.

This chain links TRBV21-1 with TRBJ2-3; TRBD2, the D gene given by the table, was not confirmed from the DNA. TRBV21-1 corresponds to a pseudogene. CDR3 length equals 17 residues. CDR3 nucleotides: TGTGCCAGCAGCAAAGTGACTAGCGGGGGGCTTATAGATACGCAGTATTTT. It is translated as CASSKVTSGGLIDTQYF.

The chain joins TRBV30 to TRBJ2-1; 8 nucleotides agree with TRBD2. Unmatched junction bases numbered 10, after V lost 2 bases and J lost 7 bases. Germline V gives CDR1 GTSNPN, CDR2 SVGIG (reference sequence). There are 15 residues in the CDR3. Here the CDR3 reads CAWSKLAGGRNEQFF. The CDR3 coding sequence is TGTGCCTGGAGTAAACTGGCGGGAGGTCGGAATGAGCAGTTCTTC.

The genes are TRBV5-1 and TRBJ2-5; D is uncertain. There are 10 residues in the CDR3. Germline V gene data show CDR1 as SGHRS and CDR2 as YFSETQ. The CDR3 bases are TGCGTGTTAGAGGAAGAGACCCAGTACTTC. Translating gives CVLEEETQYF.

The chain combines TRBV18 with TRBJ1-6; 7 bases are a match to TRBD1. V shed 3 bases, J shed 8 bases, and the junction held 7 bases outside the gene matches. Looked up from germline, CDR1 is KGHSH and CDR2 is LQKENI. The CDR3 consists of 15 residues. For the CDR3, the DNA is TGTGCCAGCTCACCCTCGACAGGGACGGATTCACCCCTCCACTTT. The encoded protein is CASSPSTGTDSPLHF.

This sequence joins TRBV13 and TRBJ1-5; no clear D. The ends were cut back, 3 bases at V and 6 bases at J, with 12 bases in the middle. The CDR3 consists of 14 residues. Germline lookup yields CDR1 PRHDT and CDR2 FYEKMQ (reference sequence). CDR3 sequence: CASSFGREGQPQHF. CDR3 in DNA: TGTGCCAGCAGCTTTGGAAGGGAGGGTCAGCCCCAGCATTTT. Supplemented by reference TRBV13 and TRBJ1-5, the full variable domain reads AAGVIQSPRHLIKEKRETATLKCYPIPRHDTVYWYQQGPGQDPQFLISFYEKMQSDKGSIPDRFSAQQFSDYHSELNMSSLELGDSALYFCASSFGREGQPQHFGDGTRLSIL.

V gene TRBV7-9 combines with J gene TRBJ1-6, with D maybe TRBD1 (5 bases). Trimming pared 5 bases from V and 5 bases from J, leaving 19 bases between. The CDR3 is 17 residues long. Per the germline V gene, CDR1 is SEHNR and CDR2 is FQNEAQ (reference sequence). Here the CDR3 DNA reads TGTGCCAGCAGCCCCCAGGTTGGGGGGGTCCATAATTCACCCCTCCACTTT. It translates to CASSPQVGGVHNSPLHF.

The rearrangement uses TRBV29-1 and TRBJ2-7; 8 nucleotides match TRBD1. Germline values: CDR1 SQVTM, CDR2 ANQGSEA. Trimming removed 5 bases from V and 6 bases from J; junction bases left unmatched: 9. This CDR3 contains 13 residues. CDR3 sequence (DNA): TGCAGCGTTCGGTATCAGGGGGCGCCCGAGCAGTACTTC. Translating it yields CSVRYQGAPEQYF.

The CDR3 spells CASSPGTSGSVSWNEQFF. CDR3 in DNA: TGCGCCAGCAGCCCAGGGACTAGCGGGAGTGTGTCCTGGAATGAGCAGTTCTTC. The V gene is TRBV5-1, the J gene TRBJ2-1; 14 bases agree with TRBD2. CDR1 and CDR2 (germline): SGHRS, YFSETQ. V lost 4 bases and J lost 7; bases outside the gene matches: 13. The CDR3 spans 18 residues.

V gene TRBV2 combines with J gene TRBJ1-2; 7 bases match TRBD1. The CDR3 is 14 residues long. Trimming cost V 6 bases and J 4 bases; bases outside gene matches: 8. Germline assignment: CDR1 SNHLY and CDR2 FYNNEI. CDR3 in DNA: TGTGCCAGCAGCCGTAACAGGGGAGGCTATGGCTACACCTTC. The encoded protein is CASSRNRGGYGYTF.

The chain has TRBV7-9 and TRBJ1-1, with 7 bases matching TRBD1. V was clipped by 5 bases and J by 1 base; unmatched bases: 7. Germline loops: CDR1 SEHNR, CDR2 FQNEAQ (reference sequence). This CDR3 has 15 amino acids. The DNA of the CDR3 is TGTGCCAGCAGCATGTTGCAGGGGGAGAACACTGAAGCTTTCTTT. Amino acids: CASSMLQGENTEAFF.

This chain connects TRBV29-1 to TRBJ1-5; D perhaps matches TRBD1 (6 bases). V lost 5 bases and J lost 2, with 16 bases in between. Germline V gene data show CDR1 as SQVTM and CDR2 as ANQGSEA. The CDR3 loop spans 15 amino acids. The DNA of the CDR3 is TGCAGCGTTAGGGAGGGGGGGACCGGCAATCAGCCCCAGCATTTT. This sequence encodes CSVREGGTGNQPQHF.

V gene TRBV28 combines with J gene TRBJ1-1; D ambiguous. V lost 8 bases and J 2 bases, leaving 6 bases between the germline ends. CDR3 length equals 11 residues. In germline, CDR1 is MDHEN, CDR2 SYDVKM. CDR3 in amino acids: CASCDNTEAFF. CDR3 nucleotides: TGTGCCAGCTGCGATAACACTGAAGCTTTCTTT. Full variable domain (remainder filled in from reference TRBV28 and TRBJ1-1): DVKVTQSSRYLVKRTGEKVFLECVQDMDHENMFWYRQDPGLGLRLIYFSYDVKMKEKGDIPEGYSVSREKKERFSLILESASTNQTSMYLCASCDNTEAFFGQGTRLTVV.

The genes are TRBV29-1 and TRBJ2-1; 8 bases are a match to TRBD1. The CDR3 spans 16 residues. Germline loops: CDR1 SQVTM, CDR2 ANQGSEA. With V trimmed by 6 bases and J by 7 bases, 17 bases remained unmatched. In DNA form, the CDR3 reads TGCAGCGTAGCCGCAACAGGGGGATTAGGGAGGAATGAGCAGTTCTTC. It codes for CSVAATGGLGRNEQFF.

The CDR3 is CASSLNGGGPTDTQYF. CDR3 coding DNA: TGTGCCAGCAGCCTTAACGGCGGGGGCCCCACAGATACGCAGTATTTT. This chain joins TRBV4-2 and TRBJ2-3, with a possible D match to TRBD2 (7 bases). This CDR3 contains 16 residues. V lost 4 bases to trimming and J lost 2 bases, with 16 bases between them. Germline V gene data show CDR1 as LGHNA and CDR2 as YNFKEQ.

This rearrangement joins TRBV5-1 to TRBJ1-1, with 8 bases identical to TRBD1. The germline V gene has CDR1 SGHRS and CDR2 YFSETQ. Trimming removed 3 bases from V and 1 base from J; junction bases left unmatched: 8. The CDR3 extends over 16 amino acids. The CDR3 reads CASSYRTGRPNTEAFF. The CDR3 nucleotides are TGCGCCAGCAGCTACCGGACAGGGCGCCCGAACACTGAAGCTTTCTTT.

In DNA form, the CDR3 reads TGTGCCAGTAGTATAGGAGCGGGGGAACCCGGGGAGCTGTTTTTT. Translated, it gives CASSIGAGEPGELFF. V gene TRBV19 combines with J gene TRBJ2-2; TRBD2 matches 8 bases. Germline V gives CDR1 LNHDA, CDR2 SQIVND (reference sequence). V lost 1 base to trimming and J lost 6 bases; unmatched junction nucleotides: 4. The CDR3 has 15 residues.

The V call is TRBV7-3, the J call TRBJ2-5, with D perhaps TRBD2 (5 bases). Trimming left V 2 bases short and J 4 bases short, with 14 bases between. Germline CDR1 SGHTA, CDR2 FQGTGA. The CDR3 is 15 residues long. The CDR3 DNA sequence: TGTGCCAGCAGCTTATTGGGGAGCGATGGAGAGACCCAGTACTTC. It encodes CASSLLGSDGETQYF.

V usage is TRBV27 and J usage is TRBJ2-7; the match to TRBD1 covers 9 bases. The CDR3 covers 14 residues. With V trimmed by 5 bases and J by 4 bases, 6 bases remained unmatched. The germline gives CDR1 MNHEY, CDR2 SMNVEV (reference sequence). CDR3 protein: CASSPRDRVYEQYF. Here the CDR3 DNA reads TGTGCCAGCAGTCCGCGGGACAGGGTTTACGAGCAGTACTTC.

The chain combines TRBV19 with TRBJ2-1; TRBD2 matches 13 bases. Germline V gives CDR1 LNHDA, CDR2 SQIVND (reference sequence). V lost 3 bases to trimming and J lost 4 bases; unmatched junction nucleotides: 12. CDR3 size: 19 residues. CDR3 bases: TGTGCCAGTAGTATTCTCCCAAGGACTAGCGGGAGTCCATACAATGAGCAGTTCTTC. Translated: CASSILPRTSGSPYNEQFF.

This clone was picked up one time. V and J are TRBV9 and TRBJ1-5, with D hard to call. This CDR3 has 14 amino acids. Germline loops: CDR1 SGDLS, CDR2 YYNGEE. V lost 3 bases and J 0 bases, leaving 7 bases between the germline ends. The CDR3 sequence is CASSDRDSNQPQHF. CDR3 sequence (DNA): TGTGCCAGCAGCGACAGAGATAGCAATCAGCCCCAGCATTTT.

A note on this clone: The junction departs from germline at one end; a sequencing error may be responsible. V usage is TRBV11-2 and J usage is TRBJ2-6, with D perhaps TRBD2 (7 bases). The CDR3 spans 11 residues. In germline, CDR1 is SGHAT, CDR2 FQNNGV. CDR3 in DNA: TGTGCCAGCAGCTTTAGGGGGGGACTATATTTC. Its protein is CASSFRGGLYF.